This T cell receptor (beta chain) is drawn from a study of T-cell reconstitution after alpha-beta-depleted transplantation in children. The length of the CDR3 is 14 residues. The germline V gene has CDR1 DFQATT and CDR2 SNEGSKA (reference sequence). A note on this clonotype: Its antigen is still unknown. The junction and the germline gene differ at one end; a read error may be behind it.

Findings and limits, study-wide: After transplant, at about two months, alpha-beta T cells were reportedly derived from several hundred expanded graft clones. Diversity of TCRbeta at day 60 was high in some patients, arising from surviving recipient T cells and thymic progenitors. At the one-year point after transplant, T-cell counts and TCRbeta diversity were found to come mostly from T cells that had been newly produced.

This sample's TCRbeta library carried unique molecular identifier barcodes. MiXCR, applied by TCRdb to the PCR reads, yields one record per CDR3 protein. Here the sample spans around 190,000 distinct CDR3 sequences, about 7% being singletons. This specimen consisted of PBMCs, obtained before TCRalphabeta/CD19-depleted stem cell transplant. V is TRBV20-1 and J is TRBJ1-3, with a possible D match to TRBD1 (6 bases). The source of this sequence is a boy aged 2-9 years with acute lymphoblastic leukemia, due to receive a stem cell transplant. This CDR3 reads CSASKGGIGDPGDF. In nucleotides, the CDR3 is TGCAGTGCTAGTAAAGGGGGGATTGGGGACCCCGGAGATTTT.